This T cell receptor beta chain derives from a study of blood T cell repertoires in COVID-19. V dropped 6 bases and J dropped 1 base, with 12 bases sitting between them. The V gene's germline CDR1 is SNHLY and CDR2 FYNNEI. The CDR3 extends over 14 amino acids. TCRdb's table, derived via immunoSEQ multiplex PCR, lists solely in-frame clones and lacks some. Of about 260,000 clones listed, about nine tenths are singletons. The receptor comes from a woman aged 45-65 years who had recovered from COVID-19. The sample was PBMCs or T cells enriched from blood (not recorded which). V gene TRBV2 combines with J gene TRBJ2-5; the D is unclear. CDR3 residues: CASRLTGFQETQYF. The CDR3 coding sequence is TGTGCCAGCAGACTGACTGGATTCCAAGAGACCCAGTACTTC. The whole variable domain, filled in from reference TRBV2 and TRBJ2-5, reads EPEVTQTPSHQVTQMGQEVILRCVPISNHLYFYWYRQILGQKVEFLVSFYNNEISEKSEIFDDQFSVERPDGSNFTLKIRSTKLEDSAMYFCASRLTGFQETQYFGPGTRLLVL.